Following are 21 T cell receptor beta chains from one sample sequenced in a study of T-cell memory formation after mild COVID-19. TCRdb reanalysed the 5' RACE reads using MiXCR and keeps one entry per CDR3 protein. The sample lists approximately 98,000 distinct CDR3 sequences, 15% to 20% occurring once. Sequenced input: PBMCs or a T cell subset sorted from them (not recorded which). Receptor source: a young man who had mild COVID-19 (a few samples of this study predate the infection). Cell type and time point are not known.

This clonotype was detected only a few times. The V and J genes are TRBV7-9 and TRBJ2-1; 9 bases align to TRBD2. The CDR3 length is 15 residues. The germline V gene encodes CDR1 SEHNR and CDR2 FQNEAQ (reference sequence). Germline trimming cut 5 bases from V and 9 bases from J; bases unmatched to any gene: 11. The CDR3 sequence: CASSPSSGAGGEQFF. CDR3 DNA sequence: TGTGCCAGCAGCCCCTCTAGCGGGGCTGGGGGTGAGCAGTTCTTC. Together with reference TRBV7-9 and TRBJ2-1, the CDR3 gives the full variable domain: DTGVSQNPRHKITKRGQNVTFRCDPISEHNRLYWYRQTLGQGPEFLTYFQNEAQLEKSRLLSDRFSAERPKGSFSTLEIQRTEQGDSAMYLCASSPSSGAGGEQFFGPGTRLTVL.

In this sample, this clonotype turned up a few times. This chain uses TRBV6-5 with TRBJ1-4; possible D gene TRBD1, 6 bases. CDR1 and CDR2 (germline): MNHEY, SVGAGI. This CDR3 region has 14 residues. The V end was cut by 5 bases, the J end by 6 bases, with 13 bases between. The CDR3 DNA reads TGTGCCAGCAGTCGTCAGGGGAGGGATGAAAAACTGTTTTTT. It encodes CASSRQGRDEKLFF.

CDR3 in DNA: TGTGCCAGCAGCCCGAGTGGGGGCCGATACCGGTATTCACCCCTCCACTTT. Translation: CASSPSGGRYRYSPLHF. This rearrangement joins TRBV9 to TRBJ1-6; D perhaps matches TRBD1 (6 bases). CDR1 SGDLS and CDR2 YYNGEE come from the germline V gene. This CDR3 region has 17 residues. The V end was cut by 4 bases, the J end by 8 bases, with 22 bases between.

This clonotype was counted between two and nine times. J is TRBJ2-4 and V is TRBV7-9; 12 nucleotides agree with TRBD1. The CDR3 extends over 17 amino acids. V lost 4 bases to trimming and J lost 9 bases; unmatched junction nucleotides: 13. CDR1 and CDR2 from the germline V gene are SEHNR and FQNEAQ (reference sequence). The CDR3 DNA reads TGTGCCAGCAGCTCTCCGGGACAGGGGGCTGTGAGTGGCATTCAGTACTTC. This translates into CASSSPGQGAVSGIQYF. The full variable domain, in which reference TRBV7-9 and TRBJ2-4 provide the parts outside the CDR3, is DTGVSQNPRHKITKRGQNVTFRCDPISEHNRLYWYRQTLGQGPEFLTYFQNEAQLEKSRLLSDRFSAERPKGSFSTLEIQRTEQGDSAMYLCASSSPGQGAVSGIQYFGAGTRLSVL.

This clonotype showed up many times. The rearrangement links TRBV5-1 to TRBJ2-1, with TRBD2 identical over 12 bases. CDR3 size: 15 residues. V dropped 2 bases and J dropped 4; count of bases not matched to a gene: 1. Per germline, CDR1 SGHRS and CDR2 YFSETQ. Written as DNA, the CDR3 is TGCGCCAGCAGCTTCGGGACTAGCGGGTACAATGAGCAGTTCTTC. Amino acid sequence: CASSFGTSGYNEQFF.

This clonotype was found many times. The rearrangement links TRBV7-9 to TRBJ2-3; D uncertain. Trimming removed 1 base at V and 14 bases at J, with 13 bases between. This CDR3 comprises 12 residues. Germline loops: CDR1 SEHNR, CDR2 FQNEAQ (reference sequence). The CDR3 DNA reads TGTGCCAGCAGCTTAGTCACGCCATGGTTGTATTTT. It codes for CASSLVTPWLYF.

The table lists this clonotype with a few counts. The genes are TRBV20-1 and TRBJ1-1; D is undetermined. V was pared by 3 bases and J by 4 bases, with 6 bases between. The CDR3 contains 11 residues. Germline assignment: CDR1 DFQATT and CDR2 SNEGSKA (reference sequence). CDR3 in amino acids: CSASRSTEAFF. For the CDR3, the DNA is TGCAGTGCTAGTAGGTCCACTGAAGCTTTCTTT.

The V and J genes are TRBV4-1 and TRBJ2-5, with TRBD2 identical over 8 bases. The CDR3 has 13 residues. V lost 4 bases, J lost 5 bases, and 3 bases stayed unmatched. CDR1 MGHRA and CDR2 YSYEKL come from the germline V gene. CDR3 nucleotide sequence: TGCGCCAGCAGCCGTAGCGGGGACGAGACCCAGTACTTC. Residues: CASSRSGDETQYF.

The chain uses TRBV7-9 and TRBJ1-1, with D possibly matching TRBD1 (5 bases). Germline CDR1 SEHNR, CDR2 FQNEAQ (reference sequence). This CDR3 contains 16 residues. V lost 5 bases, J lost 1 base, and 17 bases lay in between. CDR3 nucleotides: TGTGCCAGCAGCCCCCCGCCGTGGGGCAGGAACACTGAAGCTTTCTTT. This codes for CASSPPPWGRNTEAFF.

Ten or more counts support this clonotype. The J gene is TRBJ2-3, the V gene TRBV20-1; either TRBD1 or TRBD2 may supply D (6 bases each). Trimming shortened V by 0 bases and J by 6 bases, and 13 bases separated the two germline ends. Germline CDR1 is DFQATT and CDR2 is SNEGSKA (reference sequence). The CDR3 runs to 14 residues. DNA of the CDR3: TGCAGTGCTAGAGATCTAGGGGGGTTGGATACGCAGTATTTT. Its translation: CSARDLGGLDTQYF.

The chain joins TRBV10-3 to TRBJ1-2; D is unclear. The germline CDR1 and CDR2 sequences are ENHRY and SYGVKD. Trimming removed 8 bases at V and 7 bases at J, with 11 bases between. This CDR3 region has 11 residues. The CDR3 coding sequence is TGTGCCATCGGCCGTGGCCTTGGCTACACCTTC. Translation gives CAIGRGLGYTF.

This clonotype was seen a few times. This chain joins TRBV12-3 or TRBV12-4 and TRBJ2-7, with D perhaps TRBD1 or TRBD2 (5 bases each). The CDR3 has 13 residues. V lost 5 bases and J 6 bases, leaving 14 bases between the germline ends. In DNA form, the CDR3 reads TGTGCCAGCAGTCCTCGGGACCGGGGCGAGCAGTACTTC. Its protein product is CASSPRDRGEQYF.

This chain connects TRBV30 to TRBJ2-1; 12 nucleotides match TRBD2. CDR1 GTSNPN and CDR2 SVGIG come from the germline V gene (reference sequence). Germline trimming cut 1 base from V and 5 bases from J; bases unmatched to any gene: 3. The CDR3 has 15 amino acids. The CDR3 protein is CAWSGGLAGHNEQFF. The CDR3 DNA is TGTGCCTGGAGTGGGGGACTAGCGGGTCACAATGAGCAGTTCTTC. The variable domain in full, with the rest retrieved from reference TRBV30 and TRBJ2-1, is SQTIHQWPATLVQPVGSPLSLECTVEGTSNPNLYWYRQAAGRGLQLLFYSVGIGQISSEVPQNLSASRPQDRQFILSSKKLLLSDSGFYLCAWSGGLAGHNEQFFGPGTRLTVL.

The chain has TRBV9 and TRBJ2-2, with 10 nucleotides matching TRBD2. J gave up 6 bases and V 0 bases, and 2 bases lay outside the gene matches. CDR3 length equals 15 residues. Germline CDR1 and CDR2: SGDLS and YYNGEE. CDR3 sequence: CASSVDGLAAGELFF. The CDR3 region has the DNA TGTGCCAGCAGCGTAGATGGACTAGCGGCCGGGGAGCTGTTTTTT.

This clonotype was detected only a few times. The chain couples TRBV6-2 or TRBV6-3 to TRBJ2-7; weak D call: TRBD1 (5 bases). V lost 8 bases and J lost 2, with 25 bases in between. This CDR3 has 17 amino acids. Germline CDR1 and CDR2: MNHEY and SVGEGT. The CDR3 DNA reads TGTGCCAGCTCGAACCGGGCCCTGACAGAAATAACCTACGAGCAGTACTTC. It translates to CASSNRALTEITYEQYF.

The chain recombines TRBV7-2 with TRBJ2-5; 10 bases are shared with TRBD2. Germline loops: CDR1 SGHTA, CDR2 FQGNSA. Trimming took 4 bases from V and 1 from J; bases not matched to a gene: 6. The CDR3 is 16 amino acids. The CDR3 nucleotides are TGTGCCAGCAGCTCCCTGACTAGCGGGCTCCAAGAGACCCAGTACTTC. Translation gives CASSSLTSGLQETQYF.

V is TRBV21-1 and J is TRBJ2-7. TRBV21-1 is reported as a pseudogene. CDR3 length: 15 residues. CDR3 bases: TGTGCCAGCAGCAAGGAAAATCAGGACTCCTACGAGCAGTACGTC. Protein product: CASSKENQDSYEQYV.

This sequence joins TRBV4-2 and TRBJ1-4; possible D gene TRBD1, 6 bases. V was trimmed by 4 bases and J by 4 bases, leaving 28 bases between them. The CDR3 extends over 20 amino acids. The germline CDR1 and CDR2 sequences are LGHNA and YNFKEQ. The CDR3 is CASSRRIGFGQTGSNEKLFF. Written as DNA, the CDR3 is TGTGCCAGCAGCCGGCGCATAGGATTCGGACAGACGGGGAGTAATGAAAAACTGTTTTTT.

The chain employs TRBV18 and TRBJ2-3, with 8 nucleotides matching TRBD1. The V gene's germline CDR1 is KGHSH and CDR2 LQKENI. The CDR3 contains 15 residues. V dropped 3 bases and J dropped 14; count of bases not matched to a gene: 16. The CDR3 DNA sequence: TGTGCCAGCTCACCGGCCGGGACAGGAGGGTTTATTGGGTATTTT. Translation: CASSPAGTGGFIGYF.

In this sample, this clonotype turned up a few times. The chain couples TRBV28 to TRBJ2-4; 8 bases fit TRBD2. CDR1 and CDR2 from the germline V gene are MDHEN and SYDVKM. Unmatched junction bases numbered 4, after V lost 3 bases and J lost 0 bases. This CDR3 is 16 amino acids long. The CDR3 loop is CASSLSLAGAKNIQYF. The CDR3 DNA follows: TGTGCCAGCAGTTTGAGCCTAGCGGGAGCCAAAAACATTCAGTACTTC.

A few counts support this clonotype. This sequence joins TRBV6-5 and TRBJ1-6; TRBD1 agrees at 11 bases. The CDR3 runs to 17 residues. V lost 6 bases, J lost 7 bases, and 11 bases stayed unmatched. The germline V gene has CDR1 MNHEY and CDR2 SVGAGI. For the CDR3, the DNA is TGTGCCAGCAGCCTACGTCTCGGGACAGGGGGAAATTCACCCCTCCACTTT. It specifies CASSLRLGTGGNSPLHF.